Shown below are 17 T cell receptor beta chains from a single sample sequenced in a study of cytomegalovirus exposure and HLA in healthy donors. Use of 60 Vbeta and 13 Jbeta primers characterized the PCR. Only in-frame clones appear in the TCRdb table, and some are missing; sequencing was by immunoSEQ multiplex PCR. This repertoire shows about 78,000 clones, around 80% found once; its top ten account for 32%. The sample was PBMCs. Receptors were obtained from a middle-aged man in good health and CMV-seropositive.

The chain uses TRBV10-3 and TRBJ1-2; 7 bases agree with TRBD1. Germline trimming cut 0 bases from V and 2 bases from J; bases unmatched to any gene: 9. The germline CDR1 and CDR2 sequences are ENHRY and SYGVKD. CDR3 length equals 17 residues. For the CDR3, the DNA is TGTGCCATCAGTGAGTCAGTAAGGGACAGTCTGAACTATGGCTACACCTTC. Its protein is CAISESVRDSLNYGYTF.

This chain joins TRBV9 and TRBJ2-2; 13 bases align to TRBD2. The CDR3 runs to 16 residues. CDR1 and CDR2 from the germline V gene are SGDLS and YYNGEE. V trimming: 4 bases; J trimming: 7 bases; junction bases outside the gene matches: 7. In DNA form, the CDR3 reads TGTGCCAGCAGCCCACTAGCGGGAGGGCTTTTCGGGGAGCTGTTTTTT. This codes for CASSPLAGGLFGELFF. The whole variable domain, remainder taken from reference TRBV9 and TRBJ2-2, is DSGVTQTPKHLITATGQRVTLRCSPRSGDLSVYWYQQSLDQGLQFLIQYYNGEERAKGNILERFSAQQFPDLHSELNLSSLELGDSALYFCASSPLAGGLFGELFFGEGSRLTVL.

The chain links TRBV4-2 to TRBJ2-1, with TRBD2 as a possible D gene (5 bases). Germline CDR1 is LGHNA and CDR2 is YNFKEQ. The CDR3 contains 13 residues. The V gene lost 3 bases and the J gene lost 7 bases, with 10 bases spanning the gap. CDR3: CASSQTIANEQFF. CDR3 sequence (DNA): TGTGCCAGCAGCCAGACGATAGCGAATGAGCAGTTCTTC.

The CDR3 here is CASRRERGEQFF. Here the CDR3 DNA reads TGTGCCAGCAGGCGGGAGAGGGGTGAGCAGTTCTTC. V gene TRBV2 combines with J gene TRBJ2-1; 7 bases line up with TRBD2. The J segment lost 9 bases and the V segment lost 6 bases, leaving 5 bases of the junction unmatched. CDR1 SNHLY and CDR2 FYNNEI come from the germline V gene. The CDR3 runs to 12 residues.

The CDR3 sequence: CAISESPGLATNTGELFF. The DNA of the CDR3 is TGTGCCATCAGTGAGTCACCAGGACTAGCGACGAACACCGGGGAGCTGTTTTTT. The V and J genes are TRBV10-3 and TRBJ2-2; 9 bases match TRBD2. The CDR3 runs 18 residues. From germline, CDR1 is ENHRY and CDR2 SYGVKD. J was trimmed by 0 bases and V by 0 bases; bases with no gene match: 5.

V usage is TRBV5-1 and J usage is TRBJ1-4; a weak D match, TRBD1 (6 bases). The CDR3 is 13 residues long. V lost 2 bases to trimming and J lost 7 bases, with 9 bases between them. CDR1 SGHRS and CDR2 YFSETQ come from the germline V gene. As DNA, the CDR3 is TGCGCCAGCAGCTTTGGGGGCTCTGAAAAACTGTTTTTT. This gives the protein CASSFGGSEKLFF. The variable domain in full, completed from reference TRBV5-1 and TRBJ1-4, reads KAGVTQTPRYLIKTRGQQVTLSCSPISGHRSVSWYQQTPGQGLQFLFEYFSETQRNKGNFPGRFSGRQFSNSRSEMNVSTLELGDSALYLCASSFGGSEKLFFGSGTQLSVL.

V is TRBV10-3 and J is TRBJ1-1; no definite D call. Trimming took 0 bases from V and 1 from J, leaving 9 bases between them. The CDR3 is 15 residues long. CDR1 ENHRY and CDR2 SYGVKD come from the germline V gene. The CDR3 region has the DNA TGTGCCATCAGTGAGTCGGCAGGTTCGAACACTGAAGCTTTCTTT. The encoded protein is CAISESAGSNTEAFF.

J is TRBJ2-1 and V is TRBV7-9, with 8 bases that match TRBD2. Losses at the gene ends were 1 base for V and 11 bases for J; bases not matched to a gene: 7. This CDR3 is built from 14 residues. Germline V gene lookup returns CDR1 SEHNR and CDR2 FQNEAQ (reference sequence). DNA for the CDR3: TGTGCCAGCAGCTTAGGAATTAGCGGGGAAAAGCAGTTCTTC. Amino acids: CASSLGISGEKQFF.

CDR3 in amino acids: CASSPQTSGRRGEQYF. The CDR3, as DNA: TGTGCCAGCTCACCGCAGACTAGCGGACGGAGGGGAGAGCAGTACTTC. This chain joins TRBV18 and TRBJ2-7; TRBD2 matches 9 bases. J was trimmed by 7 bases and V by 3 bases; bases with no gene match: 13. From germline, CDR1 is KGHSH and CDR2 LQKENI. This CDR3 has 16 residues.

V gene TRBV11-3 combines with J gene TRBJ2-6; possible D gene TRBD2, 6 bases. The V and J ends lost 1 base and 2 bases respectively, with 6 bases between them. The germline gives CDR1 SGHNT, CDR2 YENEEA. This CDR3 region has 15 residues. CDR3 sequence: CASSLGGAGANVLTF. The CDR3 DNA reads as TGTGCCAGCAGCTTAGGGGGGGCTGGGGCCAACGTCCTGACTTTC.

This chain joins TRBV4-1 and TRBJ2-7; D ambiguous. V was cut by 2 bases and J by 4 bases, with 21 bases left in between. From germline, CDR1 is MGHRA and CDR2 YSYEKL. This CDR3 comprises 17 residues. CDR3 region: CASSQSIPDQNPYEQYF. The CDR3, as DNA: TGCGCCAGCAGCCAATCAATCCCCGATCAGAACCCGTACGAGCAGTACTTC.

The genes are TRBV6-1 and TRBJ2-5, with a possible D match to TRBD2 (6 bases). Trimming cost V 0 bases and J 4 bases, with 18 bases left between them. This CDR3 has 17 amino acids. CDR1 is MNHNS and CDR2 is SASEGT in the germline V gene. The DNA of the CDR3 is TGTGCCAGCAGTGAAGCGGCCTTCGGGGGTCTAAGAGAGACCCAGTACTTC. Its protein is CASSEAAFGGLRETQYF.

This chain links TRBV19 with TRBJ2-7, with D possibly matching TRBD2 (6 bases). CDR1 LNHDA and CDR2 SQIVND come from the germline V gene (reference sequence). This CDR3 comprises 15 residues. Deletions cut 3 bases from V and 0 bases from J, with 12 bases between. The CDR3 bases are TGTGCCAGTAGTATGGGCGGGAAGGGCTCCTACGAGCAGTACTTC. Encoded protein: CASSMGGKGSYEQYF.

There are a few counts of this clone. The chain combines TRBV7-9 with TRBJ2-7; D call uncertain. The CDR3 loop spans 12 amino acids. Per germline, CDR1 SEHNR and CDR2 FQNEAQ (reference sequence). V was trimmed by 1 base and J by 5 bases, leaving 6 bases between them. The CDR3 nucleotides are TGTGCCAGCAGCTTAGTTGGAGACGAGCAGTACTTC. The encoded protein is CASSLVGDEQYF.

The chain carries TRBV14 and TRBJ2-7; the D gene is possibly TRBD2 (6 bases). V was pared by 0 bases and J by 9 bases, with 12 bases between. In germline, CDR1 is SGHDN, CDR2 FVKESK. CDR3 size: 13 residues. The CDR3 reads CASSQDWREVQYF. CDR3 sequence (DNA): TGTGCCAGCAGCCAAGATTGGAGGGAAGTGCAGTACTTC.

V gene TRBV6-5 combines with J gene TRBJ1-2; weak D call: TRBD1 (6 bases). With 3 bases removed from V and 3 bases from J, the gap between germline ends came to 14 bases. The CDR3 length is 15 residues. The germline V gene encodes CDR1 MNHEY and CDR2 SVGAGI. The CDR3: CASSYGGRSDYGYTF. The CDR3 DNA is TGTGCCAGCAGTTATGGGGGCAGGAGTGACTATGGCTACACCTTC.

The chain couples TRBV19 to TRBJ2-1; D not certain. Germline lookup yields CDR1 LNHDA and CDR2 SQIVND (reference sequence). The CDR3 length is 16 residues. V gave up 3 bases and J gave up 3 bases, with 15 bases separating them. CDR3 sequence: CASSISLGGSYNEQFF. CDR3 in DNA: TGTGCCAGTAGTATCTCTCTTGGCGGCAGCTACAATGAGCAGTTCTTC.